These 23 T cell receptor beta chains were all obtained from the same sample, sequenced in a study of shared clonotypes between healthy human individuals. TCRdb keeps only in-frame clones here, not all; method: immunoSEQ multiplex PCR. Of about 380,000 clones in the sample, about 96% were seen once. The sequenced sample was memory CD8+ T cells sorted from blood. Sample subset: CD45RO+ cells pooled with CCR7-negative TemRA cells. These receptors originate from a man aged 25 to 40 in good health.

This chain links TRBV2 with TRBJ2-1, with D unclear. This CDR3 is built from 13 residues. CDR1 is SNHLY, CDR2 FYNNEI, per germline. V was clipped by 3 bases and J by 5 bases, with 8 bases between them. The CDR3 reads CASSDGPNNEQFF. DNA for the CDR3: TGTGCCAGCAGTGACGGACCCAACAATGAGCAGTTCTTC.

The chain couples TRBV28 to TRBJ2-7; 7 bases map to TRBD1. This CDR3 region has 14 residues. The V and J ends lost 5 bases and 2 bases, in that order; junction bases with no gene match: 6. Germline V gives CDR1 MDHEN, CDR2 SYDVKM. The CDR3 DNA follows: TGTGCCAGCAGTCTACAGGGGATCGCCTACGAGCAGTACTTC. It encodes CASSLQGIAYEQYF.

J is TRBJ2-5 and V is TRBV28, with 9 bases aligning to TRBD2. The V gene's germline CDR1 is MDHEN and CDR2 SYDVKM. The CDR3 contains 14 residues. V gave up 6 bases and J gave up 1 base; unmatched junction bases: 3. CDR3 sequence (DNA): TGTGCCAGCAGACCGACTAGCGGCCAAGAGACCCAGTACTTC. This gives the protein CASRPTSGQETQYF.

The rearrangement links TRBV5-1 to TRBJ2-5; D perhaps matches TRBD2 (5 bases). The ends were cut back, 2 bases at V and 4 bases at J, with 9 bases in the middle. The length of the CDR3 is 13 residues. Germline assignment: CDR1 SGHRS and CDR2 YFSETQ. The CDR3 protein is CASSFGVGETQYF. In DNA form, the CDR3 reads TGCGCCAGCAGCTTCGGGGTTGGAGAGACCCAGTACTTC.

The CDR3 region is CAISEQVVQETQYF. The CDR3 coding sequence is TGTGCCATCAGCGAGCAGGTCGTCCAAGAGACCCAGTACTTC. V and J are TRBV10-3 and TRBJ2-5; no clear D gene. Germline V gene lookup returns CDR1 ENHRY and CDR2 SYGVKD. The V end lost 6 bases, the J end lost 1 base, and 12 bases lay between the germline ends. CDR3 length: 14 amino acids.

The chain joins TRBV29-1 to TRBJ2-2, with D maybe TRBD2 (6 bases). The CDR3 loop spans 13 amino acids. V lost 4 bases and J lost 0, with 6 bases in between. CDR1 and CDR2 (germline): SQVTM, ANQGSEA. CDR3 DNA sequence: TGCAGCGTTGGACTAGCGAACACCGGGGAGCTGTTTTTT. Translation gives CSVGLANTGELFF.

This clone was recorded a few times. The genes are TRBV18 and TRBJ1-1, with 7 bases that match TRBD1. The CDR3 contains 15 residues. Trimming at V came to 2 bases and at J to 1 base, leaving 4 bases not matched to a gene. Per germline, CDR1 KGHSH and CDR2 LQKENI. CDR3 in DNA: TGTGCCAGCTCACCAATGACAGGGTCGAACACTGAAGCTTTCTTT. Protein: CASSPMTGSNTEAFF.

Of note for this clone: This CDR3 is also generated by other DNA sequences in the sample. The chain uses TRBV9 and TRBJ1-3, with a weak D call TRBD1 (5 bases). This CDR3 region has 15 residues. Trimming removed 0 bases from V and 1 base from J, with 8 bases in between. Germline V lookup: CDR1 SGDLS, CDR2 YYNGEE. The CDR3 coding sequence is TGTGCCAGCAGCGTAGCTGGACAATCTGGAAACACCATATATTTT. Protein: CASSVAGQSGNTIYF.

With regard to this clone: In the same sample, other DNA sequences code for this CDR3. V is TRBV5-4 and J is TRBJ2-1; D is possibly TRBD2 (5 bases). From germline, CDR1 is SGHNT and CDR2 YYREEE (reference sequence). The V gene lost 4 bases and the J gene lost 0 bases, with 5 bases spanning the gap. This CDR3 has 13 amino acids. The CDR3 nucleotides read TGTGCCAGCAGCGGGAGCTCCTACAATGAGCAGTTCTTC. Its protein product is CASSGSSYNEQFF.

V gene TRBV5-6 combines with J gene TRBJ2-5; 11 bases line up with TRBD2. This CDR3 spans 14 amino acids. The J segment lost 4 bases and the V segment lost 4 bases, leaving 3 bases of the junction unmatched. Germline V gene sequence: CDR1 SGHDT, CDR2 YYEEEE. CDR3 coding DNA: TGTGCCAGCAGCAGTGGACTAGCGGGAGAGACCCAGTACTTC. Protein sequence: CASSSGLAGETQYF.

The J gene is TRBJ1-5, the V gene TRBV10-3, with 9 positions matching TRBD1. J was trimmed by 3 bases and V by 4 bases; bases with no gene match: 4. This CDR3 is 15 amino acids long. Germline assignment: CDR1 ENHRY and CDR2 SYGVKD. The CDR3 nucleotides are TGTGCCATCAGTGGGGACAGGGAATTCAATCAGCCCCAGCATTTT. Protein: CAISGDREFNQPQHF.

The chain employs TRBV11-2 and TRBJ2-7; 7 bases are shared with TRBD1. The CDR3 runs to 15 residues. Germline V gene lookup returns CDR1 SGHAT and CDR2 FQNNGV. Trimming took 3 bases from V and 3 from J; bases not matched to a gene: 8. The DNA of the CDR3 is TGTGCCAGCAGCTTTTCCGGGACAGTCAACTACGAGCAGTACTTC. It codes for CASSFSGTVNYEQYF.

The chain employs TRBV6-5 and TRBJ2-7; TRBD2 is a possible D gene (6 bases). The V gene lost 6 bases and the J gene lost 2 bases, with 11 bases spanning the gap. Germline values: CDR1 MNHEY, CDR2 SVGAGI. The length of the CDR3 is 13 residues. The DNA of the CDR3 is TGTGCCAGCAGGCGGGACTCACCCTACGAGCAGTACTTC. Its translation is CASRRDSPYEQYF.

V and J are TRBV4-1 and TRBJ2-7; possibly TRBD2 for D (6 bases). V lost 0 bases, J lost 0 bases, and 12 bases lay in between. CDR1 MGHRA and CDR2 YSYEKL come from the germline V gene. The CDR3 spans 16 residues. DNA for the CDR3: TGCGCCAGCAGCCAAGAAACGGCGGGGAGCTCCTACGAGCAGTACTTC. Translated, it gives CASSQETAGSSYEQYF.

A remark on this clone: In the same sample, other DNA sequences code for this CDR3. The V and J genes are TRBV6-5 and TRBJ2-1; the match to TRBD2 covers 12 bases. Germline CDR1 reads MNHEY; CDR2 reads SVGAGI. The CDR3 loop spans 15 amino acids. Losses at the gene ends were 2 bases for V and 7 bases for J; bases not matched to a gene: 3. CDR3 sequence reads: CASSYGGLAGNEQFF. In DNA form, the CDR3 reads TGTGCCAGCAGTTACGGAGGACTAGCGGGGAATGAGCAGTTCTTC.

The CDR3 nucleotides are TGTGCCGCGCAGGGGGCTACAGATACGCAGTATTTT. Protein sequence: CAAQGATDTQYF. The rearrangement uses TRBV10-3 and TRBJ2-3, with 8 bases fitting TRBD1. Germline V CDR1 and CDR2: ENHRY, SYGVKD. This CDR3 is built from 12 residues. V lost 11 bases and J lost 3; bases outside the gene matches: 4.

This chain uses TRBV19 with TRBJ1-5; D is unresolved. CDR1 is LNHDA, CDR2 SQIVND, per germline (reference sequence). Trimming cost V 3 bases and J 4 bases, with 13 bases left between them. The CDR3 runs 15 residues. This CDR3 reads CASSISAERNQPQHF. The DNA of the CDR3 is TGTGCCAGTAGTATTTCGGCAGAGAGGAATCAGCCCCAGCATTTT.

The chain joins TRBV7-6 to TRBJ2-5, with TRBD2 matching 8 bases. Germline-derived CDR1 and CDR2 are SGHVS and FNYEAQ. The CDR3 has 17 residues. J lost 6 bases, V lost 4 bases, and 16 bases had no gene match. CDR3 region: CASSSLRRLAPPQTQYF. CDR3 sequence (DNA): TGTGCCAGCAGCTCGTTGAGGAGACTAGCGCCTCCGCAGACCCAGTACTTC.

J is TRBJ2-5 and V is TRBV28; a possible D gene is TRBD1 (5 bases). The V gene's germline CDR1 is MDHEN and CDR2 SYDVKM. The V and J ends lost 3 bases and 3 bases respectively, with 11 bases between them. The CDR3 consists of 14 residues. CDR3 sequence reads: CASSFWQGKETQYF. The CDR3 DNA is TGTGCCAGCAGTTTCTGGCAGGGCAAAGAGACCCAGTACTTC. The full variable domain, rest sourced from reference TRBV28 and TRBJ2-5, is DVKVTQSSRYLVKRTGEKVFLECVQDMDHENMFWYRQDPGLGLRLIYFSYDVKMKEKGDIPEGYSVSREKKERFSLILESASTNQTSMYLCASSFWQGKETQYFGPGTRLLVL.

This rearrangement joins TRBV12-5 to TRBJ1-1; possible D gene TRBD1, 6 bases. V lost 4 bases to trimming and J lost 7 bases, with 13 bases between them. The CDR3 covers 13 residues. From germline, CDR1 is LGHNT and CDR2 FRNRAP. The CDR3 DNA reads as TGTGCTAGTGGTTCCGGGACACCATTTGAAGCTTTCTTT. Translation gives CASGSGTPFEAFF. Drawing the rest from reference TRBV12-5 and TRBJ1-1, the complete variable domain is DARVTQTPRHKVTEMGQEVTMRCQPILGHNTVFWYRQTMMQGLELLAYFRNRAPLDDSGMPKDRFSAEMPDATLATLKIQPSEPRDSAVYFCASGSGTPFEAFFGQGTRLTVV.

This clone was recorded once. This chain joins TRBV25-1 and TRBJ2-1; 8 nucleotides line up with TRBD2. V gave up 2 bases and J gave up 8 bases; unmatched junction bases: 11. This CDR3 region has 16 residues. The germline V gene encodes CDR1 MGHDK and CDR2 SYGVNS. CDR3 coding DNA: TGTGCCAGCAGTGAAAAAGGACGCGGGAGGACCGATGAGCAGTTCTTC. Translating gives CASSEKGRGRTDEQFF.

J is TRBJ2-7 and V is TRBV29-1, with TRBD2 identical over 10 bases. Germline V gene lookup returns CDR1 SQVTM and CDR2 ANQGSEA. The CDR3 length is 15 residues. Trimming cost V 3 bases and J 6 bases; bases outside gene matches: 11. The CDR3 protein is CSVDGVSGRPTEQYF. CDR3 DNA: TGCAGCGTTGACGGGGTTAGCGGGAGGCCCACCGAGCAGTACTTC.

The V call is TRBV7-9, the J call TRBJ2-3, with 13 bases matching TRBD2. In germline, CDR1 is SEHNR, CDR2 FQNEAQ (reference sequence). V shed 5 bases, J shed 2 bases, and the junction held 4 bases outside the gene matches. The CDR3 consists of 16 residues. The CDR3 DNA sequence: TGTGCCAGCAGCCCAGGGACTAGCGGGACCACAGATACGCAGTATTTT. Its protein product is CASSPGTSGTTDTQYF.